This entry describes one T cell receptor (beta chain). This clonotype was picked up a small number of times. Its antigen has not been determined. Within one base of it there is no much larger clone, and no base qualities were kept. The data stem from a study of regulatory T cells in long-lasting Graves disease (dated by TCRdb to 2020 to 2023). Broadly, across the study: Persistent Graves' disease was defined as persistently positive TSH receptor autoantibodies together with antithyroid drug treatment for over 5 years. Peripheral blood TCR sequencing and RNA sequencing compared persistent Graves' disease patients with newly diagnosed Graves' disease patients. The study was conducted in China and was registered as a clinical trial. A total of roughly 33 samples were covered by TCR sequencing, comprising about 13 persistent and 20 or so newly diagnosed Graves' disease patients. Antithyroid drugs had been taken for ten to twelve years on average by persistent Graves' disease patients in the clinical cohort.

Compared with germline, V lacks 3 bases and J lacks 0 bases; bases without a gene match: 14. From its cysteine to its phenylalanine, the CDR3 spans 19 amino acids. Only CDR3 DNA remains: 57 bases, in frame from the first base. Via the germline V gene, CDR1 is KGHSH and CDR2 LQKENI. Reading the label with the study, this specimen's time point is: persistent/refractory GD, antithyroid drugs over 5 years with positive TRAb. For both TCR sequencing and RNA sequencing, RNA was extracted from PBMCs using TRIzol. The diagnosis of Graves' disease followed American Thyroid Association guidelines. Recruitment of patients was carried out at an endocrinology department in Xi'an, China. Each patient gave roughly 8.4 milliliters of peripheral blood, collected in an EDTA anticoagulant tube. Ficoll Paque Plus density gradient separation was used to isolate PBMCs, and no further T cell sorting was performed. An Agilent 2100 Bioanalyzer and agarose gel were used to assess RNA quality, and a NanoDrop 2000 was used to measure RNA concentration.

The research as a whole found: More public clonotypes were shared among persistent patients (around 2,600) than among newly diagnosed patients (more than 950). Preferential use of TRBV28, TRBJ1-2 and TRBJ2-5 was observed in persistent disease, whereas TRBV20-1 and TRBJ2-1 were favored in newly diagnosed disease. Because the primary lesion, thyroid tissue, could not be accessed, the study looked at peripheral blood alone. Compared with newly diagnosed patients, patients with persistent Graves' disease had lower TCR Shannon entropy and fewer highly expanded clones, which suggests clonal expansion. Sequencing and analysis were limited to the TCR beta chain. As a limitation, the authors acknowledged that the small sample size may reduce accuracy.

The receptor library was made with multiplex PCR. TCRdb lists the instrument as Illumina HiSeq 4000. CDR3 regions were amplified by Arm-PCR with iRepertoire HTBI primers to construct TCR beta libraries. Before sequencing, the PCR products went through gel purification. The original pipeline was this. Across samples, roughly 60 TRBV and 13 to 15 TRBJ segments were identified and used for gene usage analysis of CDR3 amino acid clonotypes. Filtered high-quality paired reads were merged into contigs using COPE and FqMerger. BLAST was used to align contigs to IMGT TRBV, TRBD and TRBJ reference genes, and CDR3 was defined according to IMGT. Any clonotype with a frequency above 0.1% was counted as a highly expanded clone. Shannon entropy served as the measure of repertoire diversity, while the Gini coefficient captured V-J evenness. A clonotype was considered public if more than one individual shared it. TCRdb took the public reads, trimmed them with fastp at Q25, ran MiXCR for clone calling and kept in-frame beta chains. Entries are consolidated by CDR3 protein sequence, retaining the most common genes and DNA. The V and J calls follow TCRdb's processing rather than the paper's. Present in this sample are under 450,000 distinct CDR3 sequences, around 22% of which were seen just once. Together, the top ten hold roughly 26% of the sample.

Recombination connected TRBV18 to TRBJ1-5; 7 junctional bases match TRBD1. This specimen was peripheral blood mononuclear cells (PBMCs), taken when the disease was refractory, from a patient treated with antithyroid drugs. The clonotype originates from a female donor with Graves disease. The CDR3 loop reads CASSPSFGQDGSSNQPQHF. The sequenced DNA is TGTGCCAGCTCACCTTCCTTCGGACAGGATGGTAGTAGCAATCAGCCCCAGCATTTT. Here the CDR3 is joined to the reference TRBV18 and TRBJ1-5 genes, and the full variable domain is: NAGVMQNPRHLVRRRGQEARLRCSPMKGHSHVYWYRQLPEEGLKFMVYLQKENIIDESGMPKERFSAEFPKEGPSILRIQQVVRGDSAAYFCASSPSFGQDGSSNQPQHFGDGTRLSIL.